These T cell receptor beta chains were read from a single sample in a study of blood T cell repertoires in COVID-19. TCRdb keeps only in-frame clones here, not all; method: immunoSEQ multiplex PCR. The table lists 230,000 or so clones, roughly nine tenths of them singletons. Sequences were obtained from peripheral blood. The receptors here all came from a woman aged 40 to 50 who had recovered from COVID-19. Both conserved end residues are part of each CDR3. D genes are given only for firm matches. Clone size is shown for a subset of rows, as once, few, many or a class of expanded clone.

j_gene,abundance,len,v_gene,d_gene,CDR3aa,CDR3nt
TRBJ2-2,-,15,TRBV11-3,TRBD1,CASSSPGQGAGELFF,TGTGCCAGCAGCTCACCGGGACAGGGAGCCGGGGAGCTGTTTTTT
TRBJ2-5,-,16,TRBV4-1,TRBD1,CASSQVGTGLKETQYF,TGCGCCAGCAGCCAAGTAGGGACAGGATTAAAAGAGACCCAGTACTTC
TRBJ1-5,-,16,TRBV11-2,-,CASSLEVQDSNQPQHF,TGTGCCAGCAGCTTAGAGGTGCAGGATAGCAATCAGCCCCAGCATTTT
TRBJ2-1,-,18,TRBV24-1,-,CATSDLGGGLSSYNEQFF,TGTGCCACCAGTGATTTGGGTGGTGGACTAAGCTCCTACAATGAGCAGTTCTTC
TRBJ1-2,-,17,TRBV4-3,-,CASSRDTSGARNYGYTF,TGCGCCAGCAGCCGGGATACTTCAGGGGCAAGAAACTATGGCTACACCTTC
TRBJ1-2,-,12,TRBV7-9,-,CASSLDRESYTF,TGTGCCAGCAGCTTAGACAGGGAAAGCTACACCTTC
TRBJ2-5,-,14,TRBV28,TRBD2,CASRRSAGEETQYF,TGTGCCAGCAGGCGATCAGCGGGGGAAGAGACCCAGTACTTC
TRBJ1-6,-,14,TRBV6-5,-,CASNIGGLNSPLHF,TGTGCCAGCAATATAGGGGGATTGAATTCACCCCTCCACTTT
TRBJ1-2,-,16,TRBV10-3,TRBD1,CAISDEPGQANYGYTF,TGTGCCATCAGTGACGAGCCGGGACAGGCTAACTATGGCTACACCTTC
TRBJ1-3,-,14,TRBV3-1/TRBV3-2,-,CASSQLRFGNTIYF,TGTGCCAGCAGCCAACTGAGGTTTGGAAACACCATATATTTT
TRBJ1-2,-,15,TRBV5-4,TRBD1,CASSAGQGMIYGYTF,TGTGCCAGCAGCGCAGGACAGGGGATGATCTATGGCTACACCTTC
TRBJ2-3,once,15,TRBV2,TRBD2,CASSRGTSGGDTQYF,TGTGCCAGCAGTCGAGGGACTAGCGGGGGGGATACGCAGTATTTT
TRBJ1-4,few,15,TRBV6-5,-,CASTATGATNEKLFF,TGTGCCAGCACCGCAACAGGTGCAACTAATGAAAAACTGTTTTTT
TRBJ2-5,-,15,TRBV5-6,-,CASSQNFLGGETQYF,TGTGCCAGCAGCCAAAATTTCCTAGGCGGGGAGACCCAGTACTTC
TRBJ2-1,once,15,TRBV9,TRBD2,CASSAGTSGVGEQFF,TGTGCCAGCAGCGCGGGGACTAGCGGGGTCGGTGAGCAGTTCTTC
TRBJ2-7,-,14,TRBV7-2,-,CASSAGTPLYEQYF,TGTGCCAGCAGCGCCGGGACTCCCCTCTACGAGCAGTACTTC
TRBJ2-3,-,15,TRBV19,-,CASSDVGLSTDTQYF,TGTGCCAGTAGTGATGTTGGGCTGAGCACAGATACGCAGTATTTT
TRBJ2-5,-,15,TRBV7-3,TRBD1,CASSRGTGREETQYF,TGTGCCAGCAGCCGTGGGACAGGGAGAGAAGAGACCCAGTACTTC
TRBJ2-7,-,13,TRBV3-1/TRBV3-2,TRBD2,CASSQGDYYEQYF,TGTGCCAGCAGCCAAGGGGACTACTACGAGCAGTACTTC
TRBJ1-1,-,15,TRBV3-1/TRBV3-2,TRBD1,CASSHGTGVKTEAFF,TGTGCCAGCAGCCACGGAACAGGGGTAAAAACTGAAGCTTTCTTT
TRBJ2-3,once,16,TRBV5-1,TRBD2,CASSSLAEGLTDTQYF,TGCGCCAGCAGCTCACTAGCGGAGGGCCTTACAGATACGCAGTATTTT
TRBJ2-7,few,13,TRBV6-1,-,CASSPSGPYEQYF,TGTGCCAGCAGCCCCAGCGGTCCCTACGAGCAGTACTTC
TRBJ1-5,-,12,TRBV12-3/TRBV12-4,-,CASSPGDQPQHF,TGTGCCAGCAGTCCAGGGGATCAGCCCCAGCATTTT
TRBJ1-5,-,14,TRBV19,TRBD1,CASSPRDRGQPQHF,TGTGCCAGTAGTCCCCGGGACAGGGGACAGCCCCAGCATTTT
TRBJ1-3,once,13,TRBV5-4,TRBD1,CASTRTGSYTIYF,TGTGCCAGCACCCGGACAGGGAGCTACACCATATATTTT
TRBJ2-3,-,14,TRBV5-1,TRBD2,CASRAGESTDTQYF,TGCGCCAGCAGAGCGGGGGAAAGCACAGATACGCAGTATTTT
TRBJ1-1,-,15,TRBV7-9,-,CASSPTGWMNTEAFF,TGTGCCAGCAGCCCGACAGGCTGGATGAACACTGAAGCTTTCTTT
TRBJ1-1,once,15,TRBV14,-,CASSLALGGNTEAFF,TGTGCCAGCAGCCTAGCATTGGGAGGGAACACTGAAGCTTTCTTT
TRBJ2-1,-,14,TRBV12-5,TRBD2,CASGRTSGSNEQFF,TGTGCTAGTGGTCGGACTAGCGGCTCCAATGAGCAGTTCTTC
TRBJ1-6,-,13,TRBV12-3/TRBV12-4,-,CASSFLTSSPLHF,TGTGCCAGCAGTTTCTTAACTAGTTCACCCCTCCACTTT
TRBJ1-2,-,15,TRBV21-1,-,CASSKARVSPAGYTF,TGTGCCAGCAGCAAAGCGAGGGTTAGCCCTGCTGGCTACACCTTC
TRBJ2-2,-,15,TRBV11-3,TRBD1,CASEPGQGAWGELFF,TGTGCCAGCGAACCGGGACAGGGGGCTTGGGGGGAGCTGTTTTTT
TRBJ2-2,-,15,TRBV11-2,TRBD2,CASSPKRGASGELFF,TGTGCCAGCAGCCCCAAGCGGGGGGCTTCGGGGGAGCTGTTTTTT
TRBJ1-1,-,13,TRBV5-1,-,CASSLLLNTEAFF,TGCGCCAGCAGCTTGCTTTTGAACACTGAAGCTTTCTTT
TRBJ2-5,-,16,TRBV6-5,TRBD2,CASSYPQAGVEETQYF,TGTGCCAGCAGTTACCCCCAGGCGGGGGTGGAAGAGACCCAGTACTTC
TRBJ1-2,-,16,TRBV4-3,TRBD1,CASSQENRDRGYGYTF,TGCGCCAGCAGCCAAGAGAACCGGGACAGGGGCTATGGCTACACCTTC
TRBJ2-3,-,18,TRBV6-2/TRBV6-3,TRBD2,CASSYFLAGGPEVDTQYF,TGTGCCAGCAGTTACTTCCTAGCGGGAGGGCCAGAGGTAGATACGCAGTATTTT
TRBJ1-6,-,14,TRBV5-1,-,CASSYRTVNSPLHF,TGCGCCAGCAGCTACCGGACAGTGAATTCACCCCTCCACTTT
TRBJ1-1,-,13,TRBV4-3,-,CASSQVDSREAFF,TGCGCCAGCAGCCAAGTTGACTCAAGGGAAGCTTTCTTT
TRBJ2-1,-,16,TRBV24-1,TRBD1,CATSDQTGLRGNEQFF,TGTGCCACCAGTGACCAGACAGGGCTAAGGGGGAATGAGCAGTTCTTC
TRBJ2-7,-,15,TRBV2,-,CASSEGTALIYEQYF,TGTGCCAGCAGTGAAGGAACAGCTCTGATCTACGAGCAGTACTTC
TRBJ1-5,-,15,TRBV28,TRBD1,CASSKPGTGIQPQHF,TGTGCCAGCAGCAAACCGGGGACAGGGATTCAGCCCCAGCATTTT
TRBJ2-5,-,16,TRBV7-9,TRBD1,CASSSTGAAPEETQYF,TGTGCCAGCAGCTCTACAGGGGCCGCTCCGGAGGAGACCCAGTACTTC
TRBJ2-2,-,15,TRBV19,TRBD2,CASSPLAVNTGELFF,TGTGCCAGTAGTCCACTAGCGGTGAACACCGGGGAGCTGTTTTTT
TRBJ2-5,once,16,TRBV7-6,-,CASSLQGSSWGETQYF,TGTGCCAGCAGCTTACAGGGGTCAAGTTGGGGAGAGACCCAGTACTTC
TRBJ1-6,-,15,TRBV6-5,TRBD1,CASSTRQGQNSPLHF,TGTGCCAGCAGCACTAGACAGGGACAAAATTCACCCCTCCACTTT
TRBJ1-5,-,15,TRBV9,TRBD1,CASSATGFVDQPQHF,TGTGCCAGCAGCGCGACAGGGTTCGTGGATCAGCCCCAGCATTTT
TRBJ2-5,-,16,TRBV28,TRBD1,CASSQTGGVPQETQYF,TGTGCCAGCAGCCAGACAGGGGGAGTCCCCCAAGAGACCCAGTACTTC
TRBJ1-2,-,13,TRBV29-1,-,CSVGDRKNYGYTF,TGCAGCGTTGGTGACAGGAAAAACTATGGCTACACCTTC
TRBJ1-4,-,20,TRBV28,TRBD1,CASSPSPAQGASRANEKLFF,TGTGCCAGCAGTCCTTCCCCAGCGCAGGGGGCGTCGAGGGCTAATGAAAAACTGTTTTTT
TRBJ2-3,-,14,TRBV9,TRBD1,CASSPGQRTDTQYF,TGTGCCAGCAGCCCGGGACAGAGGACAGATACGCAGTATTTT
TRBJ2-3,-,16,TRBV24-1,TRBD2,CAISGTSGLEGDTQYF,TGTGCCATCTCCGGGACTAGCGGCCTCGAGGGAGATACGCAGTATTTT
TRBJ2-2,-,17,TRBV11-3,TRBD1,CASSTPPDRVDTGELFF,TGTGCCAGCAGCACCCCCCCGGACAGGGTAGACACCGGGGAGCTGTTTTTT